This TCR beta chain stems from a study of cytomegalovirus exposure and HLA in healthy donors. Study-wide results and caveats: Accurate predictions that matched the HLA-A and HLA-B alleles of most subjects were reportedly made from TCR beta sequences.

The PCR ran on 60 Vbeta and 13 Jbeta primers. Repertoires were generated with immunoSEQ multiplex PCR, while TCRdb's copy carries only in-frame clones and drops some. The sample consists of over 150,000 clones, 75% to 90% of them appearing once. A remark on this clone: Its matching antigen is unknown.

J lost 5 bases, V lost 5 bases, and 10 bases had no gene match. This CDR3 spans 17 amino acids. Germline assignment: CDR1 SGHVS and CDR2 FNYEAQ. The rearrangement joins TRBV7-6 to TRBJ2-1; TRBD2 matches at 12 bases. The sample taken for sequencing was PBMCs. The TCR sequence derives from a human donor in good health. This chain's CDR3 is CASSRGILAGGHNEQFF. DNA of the CDR3: TGTGCCAGCAGCCGGGGAATACTAGCGGGGGGCCACAATGAGCAGTTCTTC. The full variable domain, its missing parts supplied by reference TRBV7-6 and TRBJ2-1, is GAGVSQSPRYKVTKRGQDVALRCDPISGHVSLYWYRQALGQGPEFLTYFNYEAQQDKSGLPNDRFSAERPEGSISTLTIQRTEQRDSAMYRCASSRGILAGGHNEQFFGPGTRLTVL.